This T cell receptor beta chain came from a study of somatic mutations in cytotoxic T cells in rheumatoid arthritis. Study-level results: Measured CD8+ T-cell clonality, a value compared between rheumatoid arthritis patients and age-matched healthy controls, did not differ significantly. TRBV07 appeared slightly underrepresented in the rheumatoid arthritis patients. That finding was not adjusted to account for multiple comparisons.

Some clones are missing from TCRdb's copy, which holds only in-frame ones; the method was immunoSEQ multiplex PCR. Of approximately 18,000 clones in the sample, over 70% were seen once. Germline-derived CDR1 and CDR2 are SGDLS and YYNGEE. The V segment lost 3 bases and the J segment 3 bases; nucleotides outside the gene matches: 8. This CDR3 is 15 amino acids long. Comments on this clone: Its target is unknown.

The V and J genes are TRBV9 and TRBJ2-5, with 7 bases matching TRBD1. The sequenced material came from CD8+ T cells sorted from blood. The sequence came from a man between 60 and 75 years old in good health. The CDR3 DNA sequence: TGTGCCAGCAGCGCCCCGACAGGGCGAAAAGAGACCCAGTACTTC. It translates to CASSAPTGRKETQYF. The whole variable domain, remainder taken from reference TRBV9 and TRBJ2-5, is DSGVTQTPKHLITATGQRVTLRCSPRSGDLSVYWYQQSLDQGLQFLIQYYNGEERAKGNILERFSAQQFPDLHSELNLSSLELGDSALYFCASSAPTGRKETQYFGPGTRLLVL.